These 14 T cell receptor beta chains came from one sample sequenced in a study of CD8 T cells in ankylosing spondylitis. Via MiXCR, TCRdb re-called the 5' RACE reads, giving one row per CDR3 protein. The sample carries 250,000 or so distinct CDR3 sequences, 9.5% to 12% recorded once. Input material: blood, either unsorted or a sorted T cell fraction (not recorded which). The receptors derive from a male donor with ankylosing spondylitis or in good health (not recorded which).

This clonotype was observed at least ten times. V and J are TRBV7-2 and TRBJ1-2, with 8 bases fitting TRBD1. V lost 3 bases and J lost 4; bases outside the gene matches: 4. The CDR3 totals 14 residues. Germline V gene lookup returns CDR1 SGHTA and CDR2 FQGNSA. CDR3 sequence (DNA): TGTGCCAGCAGCTTTGACAGGGGAGGCTATGGCTACACCTTC. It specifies CASSFDRGGYGYTF.

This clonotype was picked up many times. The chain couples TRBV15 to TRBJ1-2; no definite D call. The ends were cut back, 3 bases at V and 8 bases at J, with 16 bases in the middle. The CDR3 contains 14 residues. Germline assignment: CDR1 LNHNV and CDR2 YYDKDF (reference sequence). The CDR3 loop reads CATSSEVIYGGYTF. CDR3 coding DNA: TGTGCCACCAGCAGTGAAGTAATCTATGGCGGCTACACCTTC.

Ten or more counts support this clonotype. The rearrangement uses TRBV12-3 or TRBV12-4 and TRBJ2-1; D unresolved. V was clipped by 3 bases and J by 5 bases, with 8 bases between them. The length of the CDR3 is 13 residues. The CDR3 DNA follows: TGTGCCAGCAGTTTGGGAATCCACAATGAGCAGTTCTTC. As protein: CASSLGIHNEQFF.

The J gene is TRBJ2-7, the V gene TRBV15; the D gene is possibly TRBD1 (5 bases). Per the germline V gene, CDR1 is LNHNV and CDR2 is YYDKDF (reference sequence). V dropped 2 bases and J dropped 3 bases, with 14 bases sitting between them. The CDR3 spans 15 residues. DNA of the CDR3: TGTGCCACCAGCAGACTCTCTAAGGGGCTCTACGAGCAGTACTTC. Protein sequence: CATSRLSKGLYEQYF.

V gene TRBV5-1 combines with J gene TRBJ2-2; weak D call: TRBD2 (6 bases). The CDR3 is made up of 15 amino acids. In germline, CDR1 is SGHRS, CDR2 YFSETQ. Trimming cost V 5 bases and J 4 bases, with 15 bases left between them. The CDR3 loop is CASRPREAGTGELFF. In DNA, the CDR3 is TGCGCCAGCAGGCCAAGGGAGGCCGGCACCGGGGAGCTGTTTTTT.

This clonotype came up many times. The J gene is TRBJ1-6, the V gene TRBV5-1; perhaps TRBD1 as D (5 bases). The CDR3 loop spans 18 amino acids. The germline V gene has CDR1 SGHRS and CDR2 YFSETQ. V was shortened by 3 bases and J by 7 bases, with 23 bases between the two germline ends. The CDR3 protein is CASSSEPTWTWGNSPLHF. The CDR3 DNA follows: TGCGCCAGCAGCTCCGAACCCACTTGGACCTGGGGCAATTCACCCCTCCACTTT.

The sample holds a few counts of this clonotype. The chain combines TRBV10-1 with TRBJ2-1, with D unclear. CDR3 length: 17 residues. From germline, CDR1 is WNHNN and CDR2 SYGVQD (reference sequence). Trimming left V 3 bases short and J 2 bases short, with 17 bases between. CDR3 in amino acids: CASSDRAGHLTYNEQFF. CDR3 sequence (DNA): TGCGCCAGCAGTGATAGGGCCGGTCACCTCACCTACAATGAGCAGTTCTTC.

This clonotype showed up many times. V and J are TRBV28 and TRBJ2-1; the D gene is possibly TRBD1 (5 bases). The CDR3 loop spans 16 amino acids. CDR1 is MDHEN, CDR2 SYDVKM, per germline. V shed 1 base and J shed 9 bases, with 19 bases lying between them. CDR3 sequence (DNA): TGTGCCAGCAGTTTATTAAGGGGAAACCGAATAGGTGAGCAGTTCTTC. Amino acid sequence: CASSLLRGNRIGEQFF. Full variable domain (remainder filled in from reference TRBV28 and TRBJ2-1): DVKVTQSSRYLVKRTGEKVFLECVQDMDHENMFWYRQDPGLGLRLIYFSYDVKMKEKGDIPEGYSVSREKKERFSLILESASTNQTSMYLCASSLLRGNRIGEQFFGPGTRLTVL.

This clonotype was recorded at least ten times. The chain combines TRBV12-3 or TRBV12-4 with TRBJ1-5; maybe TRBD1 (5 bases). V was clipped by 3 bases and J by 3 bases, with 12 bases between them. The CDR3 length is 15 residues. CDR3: CASSFDGDYNQPQHF. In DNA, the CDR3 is TGTGCCAGCAGTTTTGATGGGGACTACAATCAGCCCCAGCATTTT.

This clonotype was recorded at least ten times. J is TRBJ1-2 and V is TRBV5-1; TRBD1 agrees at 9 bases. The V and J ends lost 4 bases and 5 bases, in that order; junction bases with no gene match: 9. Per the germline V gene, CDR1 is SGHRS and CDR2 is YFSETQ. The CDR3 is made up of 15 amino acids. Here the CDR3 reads CASSPVLGTGYGYTF. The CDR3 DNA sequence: TGCGCCAGCAGCCCTGTACTCGGGACAGGGTATGGCTACACCTTC.

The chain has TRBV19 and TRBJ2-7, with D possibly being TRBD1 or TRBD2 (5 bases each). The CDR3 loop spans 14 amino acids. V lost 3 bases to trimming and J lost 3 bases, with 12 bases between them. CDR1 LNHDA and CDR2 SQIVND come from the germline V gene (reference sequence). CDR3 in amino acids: CASSIGASFYEQYF. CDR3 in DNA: TGTGCCAGTAGTATCGGGGCTAGTTTCTACGAGCAGTACTTC.

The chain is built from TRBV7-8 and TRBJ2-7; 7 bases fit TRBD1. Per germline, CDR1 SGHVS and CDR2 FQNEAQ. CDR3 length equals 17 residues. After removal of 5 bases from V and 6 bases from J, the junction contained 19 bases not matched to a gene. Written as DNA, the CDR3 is TGTGCCAGCAGCCTCAACCGACCGGGACAGCGACGAATCGAGCAGTACTTC. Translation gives CASSLNRPGQRRIEQYF.

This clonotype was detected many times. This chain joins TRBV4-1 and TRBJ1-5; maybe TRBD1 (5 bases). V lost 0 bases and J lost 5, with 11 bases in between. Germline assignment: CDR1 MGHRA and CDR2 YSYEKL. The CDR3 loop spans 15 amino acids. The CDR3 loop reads CASSQEGEAYQPQHF. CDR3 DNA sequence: TGCGCCAGCAGCCAAGAGGGGGAAGCTTATCAGCCCCAGCATTTT.

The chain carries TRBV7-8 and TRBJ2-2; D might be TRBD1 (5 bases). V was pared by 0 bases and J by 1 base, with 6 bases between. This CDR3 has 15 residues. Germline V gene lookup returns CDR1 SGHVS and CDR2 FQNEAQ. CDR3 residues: CASSLAGQNTGELFF. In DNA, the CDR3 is TGTGCCAGCAGCTTAGCTGGACAGAACACCGGGGAGCTGTTTTTT.